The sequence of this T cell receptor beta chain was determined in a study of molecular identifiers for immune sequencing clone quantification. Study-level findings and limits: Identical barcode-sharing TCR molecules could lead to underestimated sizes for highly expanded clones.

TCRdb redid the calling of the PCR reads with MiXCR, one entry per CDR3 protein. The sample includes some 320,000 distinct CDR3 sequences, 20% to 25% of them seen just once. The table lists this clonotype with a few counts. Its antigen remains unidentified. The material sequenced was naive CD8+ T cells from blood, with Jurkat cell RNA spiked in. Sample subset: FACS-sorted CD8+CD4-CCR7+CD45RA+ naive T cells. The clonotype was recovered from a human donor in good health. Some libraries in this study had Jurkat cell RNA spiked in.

The CDR3 sequence: CASSPRTVDTQYF. The CDR3 coding sequence is TGTGCCAGCAGTCCCCGGACAGTCGATACGCAGTATTTT. The chain employs TRBV27 and TRBJ2-3; possible D gene TRBD1, 6 bases. Germline CDR1 reads MNHEY; CDR2 reads SMNVEV (reference sequence). The ends were cut back, 5 bases at V and 6 bases at J, with 12 bases in the middle. The CDR3 covers 13 residues.